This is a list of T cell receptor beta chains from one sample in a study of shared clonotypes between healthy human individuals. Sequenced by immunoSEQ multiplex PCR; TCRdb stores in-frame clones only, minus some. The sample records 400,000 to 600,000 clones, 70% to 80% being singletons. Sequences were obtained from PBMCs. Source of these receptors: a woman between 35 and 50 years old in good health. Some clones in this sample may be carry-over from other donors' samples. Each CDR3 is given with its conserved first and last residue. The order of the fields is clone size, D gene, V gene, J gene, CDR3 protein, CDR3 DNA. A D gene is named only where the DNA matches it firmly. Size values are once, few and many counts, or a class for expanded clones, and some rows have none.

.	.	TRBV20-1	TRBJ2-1	CSANGRHEQFF	TGCAGTGCTAACGGACGGCATGAGCAGTTCTTC
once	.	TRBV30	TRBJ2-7	CAWARHYEQYF	TGTGCCTGGGCCCGACACTACGAGCAGTACTTC
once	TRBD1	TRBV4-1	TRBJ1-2	CASSQPGGQGALYGYTF	TGCGCCAGCAGCCAACCAGGGGGACAGGGGGCCCTTTATGGCTACACCTTC
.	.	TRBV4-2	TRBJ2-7	CASSQFITSYEQYF	TGTGCCAGCAGCCAGTTCATAACCTCCTACGAGCAGTACTTC
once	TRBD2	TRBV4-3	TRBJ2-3	CASSQDLLAGGRGDTQYF	TGCGCCAGCAGCCAAGATCTTCTAGCGGGAGGGCGAGGAGATACGCAGTATTTT
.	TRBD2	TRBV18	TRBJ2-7	CASSPSGGVSYEQYF	TGTGCCAGCTCCCCGAGTGGGGGGGTATCCTACGAGCAGTACTTC
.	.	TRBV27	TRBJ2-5	CASSPPDLWEETQYF	TGTGCCAGCAGTCCCCCGGACTTATGGGAGGAGACCCAGTACTTC
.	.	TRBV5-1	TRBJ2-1	CASSLIPGPNEQFF	TGCGCCAGCAGCTTGATTCCGGGGCCCAATGAGCAGTTCTTC
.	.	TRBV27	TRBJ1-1	CASSQGWANTEAFF	TGTGCCAGCAGTCAGGGCTGGGCGAACACTGAAGCTTTCTTT
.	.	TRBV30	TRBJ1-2	CAWSPTGTGLNYGYTF	TGTGCCTGGAGTCCGACGGGCACAGGACTTAACTATGGCTACACCTTC
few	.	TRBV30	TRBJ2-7	CAWSLAATGEQYF	TGTGCCTGGAGTTTGGCAGCGACAGGCGAGCAGTACTTC
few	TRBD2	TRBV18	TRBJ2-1	CASLPGHGGGEGAYNEQFF	TGTGCCAGCCTACCCGGTCACGGGGGGGGAGAGGGCGCCTACAATGAGCAGTTCTTC
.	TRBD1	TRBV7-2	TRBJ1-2	CAGHGQGDGYTF	TGTGCCGGTCACGGACAGGGAGACGGCTACACCTTC
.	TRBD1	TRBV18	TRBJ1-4	CASSPPQQGPTNEKLFF	TGTGCCAGCTCACCCCCCCAACAGGGGCCAACTAATGAAAAACTGTTTTTT
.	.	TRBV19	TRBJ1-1	CASSIDGRNTEAFF	TGTGCCAGTAGTATAGATGGCAGGAACACTGAAGCTTTCTTT
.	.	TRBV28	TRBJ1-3	CASSLYPSSGNTIYF	TGTGCCAGCAGTTTGTACCCGAGCTCTGGAAACACCATATATTTT
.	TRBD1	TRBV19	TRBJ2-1	CASRETGVGEQFF	TGTGCCAGTAGAGAAACAGGGGTAGGTGAGCAGTTCTTC
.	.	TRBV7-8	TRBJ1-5	CASTSRGNQPQHF	TGTGCCAGCACCTCCCGCGGGAATCAGCCCCAGCATTTT
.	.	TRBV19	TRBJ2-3	CASSIGGRDTQYF	TGTGCCAGTAGTATAGGGGGGAGAGATACGCAGTATTTT
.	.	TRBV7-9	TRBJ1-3	CASSNQPGNTIYF	TGTGCCAGCAGCAACCAGCCAGGAAACACCATATATTTT
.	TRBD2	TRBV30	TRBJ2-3	CAWSVGLAGGGDTQYF	TGTGCCTGGAGTGTGGGACTAGCGGGAGGCGGTGATACGCAGTATTTT
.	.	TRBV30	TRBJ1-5	CAWSAGWQPQHF	TGTGCCTGGAGTGCAGGCTGGCAGCCCCAGCATTTT
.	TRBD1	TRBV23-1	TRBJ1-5	CASNRKQSGQRSNQPQHF	TGCGCCAGCAACAGGAAGCAGTCGGGACAGAGGAGCAATCAGCCCCAGCATTTT
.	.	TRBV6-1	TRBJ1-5	CAIRREPDQPQHF	TGTGCCATTCGCCGGGAGCCAGATCAGCCCCAGCATTTT
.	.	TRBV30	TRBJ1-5	CAWSGYSNQPQHF	TGTGCCTGGAGCGGGTATAGCAATCAGCCCCAGCATTTT
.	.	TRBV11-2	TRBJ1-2	CASSSILLYGYTF	TGTGCCAGCAGCTCCATCCTCCTCTATGGCTACACCTTC
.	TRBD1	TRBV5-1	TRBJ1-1	CASSLDMGQGATEAFF	TGCGCCAGCAGCTTGGATATGGGACAGGGGGCGACTGAAGCTTTCTTT
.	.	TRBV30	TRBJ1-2	CAWSVGAYGYTF	TGTGCCTGGAGTGTAGGAGCTTATGGCTACACCTTC
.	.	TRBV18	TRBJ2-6	CASSPPTAGANVLTF	TGTGCCAGCTCACCACCGACAGCTGGGGCCAACGTCCTGACTTTC
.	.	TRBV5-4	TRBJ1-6	CASSALNSPLHF	TGTGCCAGCAGCGCTCTCAATTCACCCCTCCACTTT